The 31 T cell receptor beta chains below all came from one sample that was sequenced in a study of blood T cell repertoires in COVID-19. Profiled with immunoSEQ multiplex PCR; TCRdb holds only in-frame clones, not every one. The table lists about 290,000 clones, roughly 90% of them singletons. Sequencing was done on a sample of PBMCs or T cells enriched from blood (not recorded which). These receptors were collected from a woman aged 40 to 50 who had recovered from COVID-19.

The V gene is TRBV5-4, the J gene TRBJ2-2; 14 bases are shared with TRBD2. J was trimmed by 6 bases and V by 4 bases; bases with no gene match: 8. Germline CDR1 is SGHNT and CDR2 is YYREEE (reference sequence). The CDR3 extends over 17 amino acids. CDR3 protein: CASSRRLAGGPAGELFF. CDR3 DNA sequence: TGTGCCAGCAGCCGCCGACTAGCGGGAGGGCCCGCCGGGGAGCTGTTTTTT. The whole variable domain, remainder taken from reference TRBV5-4 and TRBJ2-2, is ETGVTQSPTHLIKTRGQQVTLRCSSQSGHNTVSWYQQALGQGPQFIFQYYREEENGRGNFPPRFSGLQFPNYSSELNVNALELDDSALYLCASSRRLAGGPAGELFFGEGSRLTVL.

V gene TRBV27 combines with J gene TRBJ1-1; 7 bases are shared with TRBD1. In germline, CDR1 is MNHEY, CDR2 SMNVEV (reference sequence). This CDR3 comprises 17 residues. V lost 3 bases to trimming and J lost 0 bases; unmatched junction nucleotides: 10. The CDR3 loop is CASSFRQGAFMNTEAFF. As DNA, the CDR3 is TGTGCCAGCAGTTTTAGACAGGGAGCCTTCATGAACACTGAAGCTTTCTTT.

The chain couples TRBV2 to TRBJ2-3; D perhaps matches TRBD2 (5 bases). Trimming removed 6 bases from V and 0 bases from J, with 13 bases in between. The CDR3 loop spans 15 amino acids. From germline, CDR1 is SNHLY and CDR2 FYNNEI. The CDR3 sequence is CASRFYERSTDTQYF. The CDR3 bases are TGTGCCAGCAGATTTTATGAGCGGAGCACAGATACGCAGTATTTT.

The chain couples TRBV2 to TRBJ2-1, with a weak D call TRBD2 (5 bases). Trimming took off 1 base at V and 7 bases at J, with 14 bases between the two ends. The V gene's germline CDR1 is SNHLY and CDR2 FYNNEI. This CDR3 has 15 residues. The CDR3 sequence: CASSEVAGLMNEQFF. The CDR3 nucleotides read TGTGCCAGCAGTGAAGTTGCGGGCCTCATGAATGAGCAGTTCTTC.

The chain combines TRBV29-1 with TRBJ2-1; tentative D call: TRBD2 (7 bases). Germline-derived CDR1 and CDR2 are SQVTM and ANQGSEA. The CDR3 covers 14 residues. The V end lost 8 bases, the J end lost 6 bases, and 20 bases lay between the germline ends. The CDR3 DNA reads as TGCAGCCATAGGAGGGCAGGGGAGGGCAATGAGCAGTTCTTC. Its protein product is CSHRRAGEGNEQFF.

V usage is TRBV4-3 and J usage is TRBJ1-6, with D possibly TRBD1 on 5 matching bases. CDR3 size: 16 residues. The V end lost 0 bases, the J end lost 13 bases, and 19 bases lay between the germline ends. Germline V gives CDR1 LGHNA, CDR2 YSLEER. The CDR3 sequence is CASSQDRGRVRVPLHF. The CDR3 nucleotides read TGCGCCAGCAGCCAAGATAGGGGCCGGGTCAGAGTGCCCCTCCACTTT.

The chain recombines TRBV7-8 with TRBJ1-2; a weak D match, TRBD1 (6 bases). V gave up 5 bases and J gave up 5 bases, with 15 bases separating them. Germline CDR1 reads SGHVS; CDR2 reads FQNEAQ. CDR3 length: 14 amino acids. CDR3: CASSPEQGRYGYTF. CDR3 DNA sequence: TGTGCCAGCAGCCCAGAACAGGGTCGGTATGGCTACACCTTC.

This clone appeared a few times. The rearrangement uses TRBV4-1 and TRBJ1-1, with D perhaps TRBD1 (5 bases). This CDR3 has 13 amino acids. The germline CDR1 and CDR2 sequences are MGHRA and YSYEKL. V was clipped by 8 bases and J by 4 bases, with 14 bases between them. CDR3 nucleotides: TGCGCCAGCTCGGGAGGAAGGGGCACTGAAGCTTTCTTT. It specifies CASSGGRGTEAFF.

The chain joins TRBV19 to TRBJ1-4; no definite D call. Germline CDR1 LNHDA, CDR2 SQIVND (reference sequence). CDR3 size: 14 residues. The germline V and J ends were trimmed by 6 bases and 4 bases, with 12 bases remaining between them. The CDR3 bases are TGTGCCAGTAGCCCTTCAGGAATTAATGAAAAACTGTTTTTT. This codes for CASSPSGINEKLFF.

V usage is TRBV24-1 and J usage is TRBJ2-1; 9 bases are a match to TRBD1. After removal of 4 bases from V and 6 bases from J, the junction contained 9 bases not matched to a gene. This CDR3 region has 16 residues. From germline, CDR1 is KGHDR and CDR2 SFDVKD. The DNA for the CDR3 is TGTGCCACCAGTGACCCAGGTGGGACAGGGCTCAATGAGCAGTTCTTC. Protein sequence: CATSDPGGTGLNEQFF.

The chain couples TRBV30 to TRBJ1-1, with 7 bases identical to TRBD1. CDR1 and CDR2 from the germline V gene are GTSNPN and SVGIG (reference sequence). The length of the CDR3 is 14 residues. Trimming at V came to 0 bases and at J to 5 bases, leaving 6 bases not matched to a gene. The CDR3 bases are TGTGCCTGGAGTGTAGGACAGGTGAGGACTGAAGCTTTCTTT. Translated: CAWSVGQVRTEAFF.

The chain employs TRBV6-2 or TRBV6-3 and TRBJ2-1; tentative D call: TRBD2 (6 bases). From germline, CDR1 is MNHEY and CDR2 SVGEGT. V lost 6 bases and J 0 bases, leaving 15 bases between the germline ends. The CDR3 covers 16 residues. The CDR3 is CASSHSRDFSYNEQFF. As DNA, the CDR3 is TGTGCCAGCAGCCACTCCCGGGACTTCTCCTACAATGAGCAGTTCTTC.

The chain is built from TRBV5-1 and TRBJ1-4, with 7 bases aligning to TRBD1. This CDR3 spans 16 amino acids. CDR1 and CDR2 (germline): SGHRS, YFSETQ. V was clipped by 1 base and J by 4 bases; unmatched bases: 7. CDR3 region: CASSLSGQRNNEKLFF. CDR3 nucleotide sequence: TGCGCCAGCAGCTTGTCGGGACAGAGAAATAATGAAAAACTGTTTTTT. The full variable domain, in which reference TRBV5-1 and TRBJ1-4 provide the parts outside the CDR3, is KAGVTQTPRYLIKTRGQQVTLSCSPISGHRSVSWYQQTPGQGLQFLFEYFSETQRNKGNFPGRFSGRQFSNSRSEMNVSTLELGDSALYLCASSLSGQRNNEKLFFGSGTQLSVL.

This clone has only a few counts. The chain joins TRBV5-1 to TRBJ1-1, with a tentative D call TRBD1 (5 bases). Germline V lookup: CDR1 SGHRS, CDR2 YFSETQ. Deletions cut 4 bases from V and 3 bases from J, with 13 bases between. The CDR3 is 14 amino acids. In nucleotides, the CDR3 is TGCGCCAGCAGCCCAGGTGGGGGGGACACTGAAGCTTTCTTT. This encodes CASSPGGGDTEAFF. The full variable domain, rest sourced from reference TRBV5-1 and TRBJ1-1, is KAGVTQTPRYLIKTRGQQVTLSCSPISGHRSVSWYQQTPGQGLQFLFEYFSETQRNKGNFPGRFSGRQFSNSRSEMNVSTLELGDSALYLCASSPGGGDTEAFFGQGTRLTVV.

The V and J genes are TRBV6-1 and TRBJ1-2, with D uncertain. Germline V gene data show CDR1 as MNHNS and CDR2 as SASEGT. Trimming cost V 2 bases and J 4 bases, with 5 bases left between them. CDR3 size: 12 residues. CDR3 DNA sequence: TGTGCCAGCAGTGAACATGTCTATGGCTACACCTTC. Protein sequence: CASSEHVYGYTF.

The chain joins TRBV19 to TRBJ2-1; D is possibly TRBD1 (6 bases). Germline V lookup: CDR1 LNHDA, CDR2 SQIVND (reference sequence). Between the trimmed V and J ends, which lost 4 bases and 4 bases, there was a span of 8 bases. The CDR3 contains 13 residues. The CDR3 sequence: CASSKQGYNEQFF. The CDR3 nucleotides read TGTGCCAGTAGTAAGCAGGGGTACAATGAGCAGTTCTTC.

The chain employs TRBV5-6 and TRBJ1-2; 12 bases fit TRBD1. There are 15 residues in the CDR3. Germline CDR1 SGHDT, CDR2 YYEEEE. The V segment lost 2 bases and the J segment 7 bases; nucleotides outside the gene matches: 6. The CDR3 region is CASSLPGQGAFGYTF. CDR3 nucleotides: TGTGCCAGCAGCTTACCGGGACAGGGGGCTTTTGGCTACACCTTC.

V and J are TRBV7-2 and TRBJ1-2, with 8 bases identical to TRBD1. The V gene end was trimmed by 5 bases and the J gene end by 4 bases; junction bases not matched to a gene: 6. The CDR3 loop spans 14 amino acids. Germline CDR1 SGHTA, CDR2 FQGNSA. DNA for the CDR3: TGTGCCAGCAGCAAGACAGGGGAGGGCTATGGCTACACCTTC. Translated, it gives CASSKTGEGYGYTF.

The chain combines TRBV5-1 with TRBJ1-4; TRBD1 is a possible D gene (5 bases). Trimming removed 6 bases at V and 2 bases at J, with 14 bases between. The CDR3 runs to 15 residues. The germline V gene encodes CDR1 SGHRS and CDR2 YFSETQ. The CDR3 DNA reads as TGCGCCAGCACCGTGTGGGGGACTACTAATGAAAAACTGTTTTTT. This sequence encodes CASTVWGTTNEKLFF.

V usage is TRBV7-2 and J usage is TRBJ2-7; 10 bases match TRBD2. The CDR3 runs to 18 residues. Germline trimming cut 1 base from V and 1 base from J; bases unmatched to any gene: 10. CDR1 is SGHTA and CDR2 is FQGNSA in the germline V gene. Written as DNA, the CDR3 is TGTGCCAGCAGCTTAGTATTACTAGCGGGAATCTCTTCCTACGAGCAGTACTTC. It codes for CASSLVLLAGISSYEQYF.

This rearrangement joins TRBV5-1 to TRBJ2-3, with 7 bases identical to TRBD1. J lost 6 bases, V lost 1 base, and 8 bases had no gene match. Germline V lookup: CDR1 SGHRS, CDR2 YFSETQ. This CDR3 contains 15 residues. The DNA for the CDR3 is TGCGCCAGCAGCTTGTCTTTACAGGGGCTCGATACGCAGTATTTT. This encodes CASSLSLQGLDTQYF.

This clone has a single count. The CDR3 spells CASSPGGNTIYF. As DNA, the CDR3 is TGTGCCAGCAGCCCCGGGGGAAACACCATATATTTT. The V call is TRBV4-2, the J call TRBJ1-3, with D hard to call. The V and J ends lost 4 bases and 4 bases respectively, with 5 bases between them. The CDR3 sequence is 12 residues long. Germline lookup yields CDR1 LGHNA and CDR2 YNFKEQ.

This clone appeared a single time. The rearrangement links TRBV12-3 or TRBV12-4 to TRBJ2-3; D remains ambiguous. The CDR3 is 13 residues long. V dropped 5 bases and J dropped 6 bases, with 12 bases sitting between them. The CDR3 nucleotides are TGTGCCAGCAGTATCGACCGAGCGGATACGCAGTATTTT. Translated, it gives CASSIDRADTQYF.

The rearrangement joins TRBV18 to TRBJ1-2; 7 positions match TRBD1. The CDR3 extends over 14 amino acids. With 3 bases clipped from V and 8 bases from J, the junction kept 9 bases outside the gene matches. Germline CDR1 and CDR2: KGHSH and LQKENI. CDR3 DNA sequence: TGTGCCAGCTCACCCTCGAACACAGGGGAAGGCTACACCTTC. This translates into CASSPSNTGEGYTF.

J is TRBJ1-3 and V is TRBV6-5; 10 bases line up with TRBD1. Losses at the gene ends were 6 bases for V and 2 bases for J; bases not matched to a gene: 4. The CDR3 length is 15 residues. Germline CDR1 MNHEY, CDR2 SVGAGI. The CDR3 loop reads CASSRTGGAGNTIYF. The CDR3 region has the DNA TGTGCCAGCAGCCGGACAGGGGGGGCTGGAAACACCATATATTTT.

V is TRBV23-1 and J is TRBJ1-2; 11 bases are a match to TRBD1. TRBV23-1 is filed as an ORF, its function uncertain. The CDR3 runs to 18 residues. After removal of 4 bases from V and 6 bases from J, the junction contained 16 bases not matched to a gene. CDR3 DNA: TGCGCCAGCAGTCTGCCTTTTGATCCGGGACAGGGGGACCATGGCTACACCTTC. Translated: CASSLPFDPGQGDHGYTF.

This clone was picked up a small number of times. The gene calls are TRBV6-5 and TRBJ1-2; D is unresolved. CDR3 length: 13 amino acids. Trimming took 8 bases from V and 4 from J, leaving 14 bases between them. CDR1 MNHEY and CDR2 SVGAGI come from the germline V gene. The CDR3 coding sequence is TGTGCCAGCCACCGAAGCCCTCTCTATGGCTACACCTTC. Its protein product is CASHRSPLYGYTF.

The CDR3 is CASSPLALPDTQYF. The CDR3 DNA sequence: TGTGCCAGCAGCCCGCTAGCTCTTCCAGATACGCAGTATTTT. This rearrangement joins TRBV6-6 to TRBJ2-3; D may be TRBD2 (5 bases). The CDR3 spans 14 residues. Germline assignment: CDR1 MNHNY and CDR2 SVGAGI (reference sequence). Between the trimmed V and J ends, which lost 6 bases and 4 bases, there was a span of 14 bases.

V usage is TRBV3-1 (or the pseudogene TRBV3-2) and J usage is TRBJ1-2; D unclear. This CDR3 is 15 amino acids long. The V gene's germline CDR1 is LGHDT and CDR2 YNNKEL (reference sequence). Trimming shortened V by 4 bases and J by 5 bases, and 17 bases separated the two germline ends. CDR3 amino acids: CASSPRSRGNYGYTF. The CDR3, as DNA: TGTGCCAGCAGCCCCCGGAGTCGGGGAAATTATGGCTACACCTTC.

This clone turned up a few times. The rearrangement uses TRBV30 and TRBJ1-5; D uncertain. V was cut by 2 bases and J by 3 bases, with 8 bases left in between. The CDR3 contains 13 residues. Germline loops: CDR1 GTSNPN, CDR2 SVGIG (reference sequence). Here the CDR3 reads CAWSKEFNQPQHF. The CDR3 coding sequence is TGTGCCTGGAGTAAGGAGTTCAATCAGCCCCAGCATTTT.

This clone was detected only once. V is TRBV6-5 and J is TRBJ1-1; tentatively, D is TRBD1 (6 bases). The CDR3 is 15 amino acids. The V end lost 2 bases, the J end lost 0 bases, and 10 bases lay between the germline ends. Per germline, CDR1 MNHEY and CDR2 SVGAGI. The CDR3 nucleotides are TGTGCCAGCAGTTACGGGACATTCTTGAACACTGAAGCTTTCTTT. Translating it yields CASSYGTFLNTEAFF.